One sample yielded the 13 T cell receptor beta chains listed below, sequenced in a study of breast tumors, draining lymph nodes, adjacent tissues (dated by TCRdb to the mid-2010s). The axillary draining lymph nodes of breast cancer patients were the source of the lymph node samples. Libraries were constructed by multiplex PCR. TCRdb shows the sequencer as Illumina HiSeq 2000. In-frame beta chains were kept once TCRdb had trimmed the public reads at Q25 with fastp and called clones with MiXCR. Entries are consolidated by CDR3 protein sequence, retaining the most common genes and DNA. The sample table shows 170,000 or so distinct CDR3 sequences, and 30% to 35% are seen once. The ten largest clones take up about 3.9% of the sample. Input material: axillary lymph node tissue. All receptors derive from a female donor with breast cancer. Some clones in this sample may be carry-over from other donors' samples.

The genes are TRBV3-1 and TRBJ2-7, with D unclear. CDR3 length: 15 residues. The germline CDR1 and CDR2 sequences are LGHDT and YNNKEL (reference sequence). The V gene lost 0 bases and the J gene lost 4 bases, with 13 bases spanning the gap. The CDR3 DNA follows: TGTGCCAGCAGCCAAGAGTCCAGGCGGAGATACGAGCAGTACTTC. Protein product: CASSQESRRRYEQYF.

The CDR3 bases are TGTGCCAGCAGACCTGGACTAGGGGAGTACTTC. Translation: CASRPGLGEYF. This chain connects TRBV6-2 or TRBV6-3 to TRBJ2-4; 7 bases map to TRBD2. The germline CDR1 and CDR2 sequences are MNHEY and SVGEGT. Germline trimming cut 6 bases from V and 14 bases from J; bases unmatched to any gene: 7. The CDR3 covers 11 residues.

This clonotype appeared once. V and J are TRBV27 and TRBJ1-2, with D hard to call. The CDR3 length is 13 residues. The germline V gene has CDR1 MNHEY and CDR2 SMNVEV (reference sequence). Trimming shortened V by 1 base and J by 8 bases, and 11 bases separated the two germline ends. DNA of the CDR3: TGTGCCAGCAGTTTATGGAGCGGCATGGGCTACACCTTC. Its translation is CASSLWSGMGYTF.

This clonotype has a count of ten or more. CDR3 sequence (DNA): TGTGCCACCAGCAGGGCTGACAGCGACAACTACGAGCAGTACTTC. Translated, it gives CATSRADSDNYEQYF. The V call is TRBV15, the J call TRBJ2-7; tentative D call: TRBD1 (5 bases). Trimming took off 3 bases at V and 3 bases at J, with 15 bases between the two ends. Germline V gene sequence: CDR1 LNHNV, CDR2 YYDKDF (reference sequence). The CDR3 has 15 residues. The full variable domain, its missing parts supplied by reference TRBV15 and TRBJ2-7, is DAMVIQNPRYQVTQFGKPVTLSCSQTLNHNVMYWYQQKSSQAPKLLFHYYDKDFNNEADTPDNFQSRRPNTSFCFLDIRSPGLGDTAMYLCATSRADSDNYEQYFGPGTRLTVT.

The table lists this clonotype with many counts. Germline and junction disagree at one end, which may indicate a read error. This sequence joins TRBV7-2 and TRBJ1-2; no definite D call. The length of the CDR3 is 14 residues. CDR1 and CDR2 (germline): SGHTA, FQGNSA. The CDR3 region has the DNA TGTGCCAGCAGCTTAGGATCGCAGAACTATGACTACACCTTC. Translating it yields CASSLGSQNYDYTF.

This clonotype was seen at least ten times. V gene TRBV29-1 combines with J gene TRBJ2-5; D gene ambiguous. There are 12 residues in the CDR3. Germline V gene sequence: CDR1 SQVTM, CDR2 ANQGSEA. The V end lost 3 bases, the J end lost 2 bases, and 7 bases lay between the germline ends. In DNA, the CDR3 is TGCAGCGTTGATGGCAGTCAAGAGACCCAGTACTTC. This codes for CSVDGSQETQYF.

Concerning this clonotype: Germline is not matched at one junction end, which may reflect a read error. The CDR3 loop reads CASSPGTGTYERYF. The CDR3 DNA sequence: TGCGCCAGCAGCCCAGGGACAGGGACCTACGAGCGGTACTTC. The chain has TRBV7-9 and TRBJ2-7; the match to TRBD1 covers 9 bases. The CDR3 length is 14 residues. Germline V gene data show CDR1 as SEHNR and CDR2 as FQNEAQ (reference sequence).

About this clonotype: Being one base from a much bigger clone, this may be a read error. The chain recombines TRBV9 with TRBJ1-6, with 7 bases that match TRBD1. This CDR3 contains 15 residues. Germline assignment: CDR1 SGDLS and CDR2 YYNGEE. The CDR3 reads CASSVEGTENSPPHF. The CDR3 DNA follows: TGTGCCAGCAGCGTAGAGGGGACAGAAAATTCACCCCCCCACTTT.

As for this clonotype: This clone may be a read error of a much larger clone one base away. DNA for the CDR3: TGCGCCTGCAGCCAAGCCCCGAGCTCCTACGAGCAGTACTTC. Its protein product is CACSQAPSSYEQYF. The chain couples TRBV4-1 to TRBJ2-7; D is unresolved. Germline assignment: CDR1 MGHRA and CDR2 YSYEKL. The CDR3 extends over 14 amino acids.

This clonotype was seen many times. The chain has TRBV5-6 and TRBJ2-5; 8 bases align to TRBD2. With V trimmed by 0 bases and J by 1 base, 2 bases remained unmatched. This CDR3 region has 15 residues. Germline V lookup: CDR1 SGHDT, CDR2 YYEEEE. The CDR3 sequence: CASSLGTSSQETQYF. The CDR3 DNA follows: TGTGCCAGCAGCTTGGGGACTAGCAGCCAAGAGACCCAGTACTTC.

The chain joins TRBV9 to TRBJ1-2, with 8 bases aligning to TRBD1. Losses at the gene ends were 4 bases for V and 1 base for J; bases not matched to a gene: 15. The CDR3 is made up of 18 amino acids. Germline CDR1 reads SGDLS; CDR2 reads YYNGEE. CDR3 region: CASSWGLQQGGNNYGYTF. CDR3 nucleotides: TGTGCCAGCAGCTGGGGTTTACAACAGGGGGGTAATAACTATGGCTACACCTTC. Using reference TRBV9 and TRBJ1-2 for the parts outside the CDR3, the full variable domain is DSGVTQTPKHLITATGQRVTLRCSPRSGDLSVYWYQQSLDQGLQFLIQYYNGEERAKGNILERFSAQQFPDLHSELNLSSLELGDSALYFCASSWGLQQGGNNYGYTFGSGTRLTVV.

This clonotype was picked up many times. The chain carries TRBV5-1 and TRBJ1-4, with TRBD1 matching 7 bases. This CDR3 contains 14 residues. In germline, CDR1 is SGHRS, CDR2 YFSETQ. The V gene end was trimmed by 4 bases and the J gene end by 5 bases; junction bases not matched to a gene: 5. The CDR3 sequence is CASSPTGVNEKLFF. CDR3 sequence (DNA): TGCGCCAGCAGCCCTACAGGGGTCAATGAAAAACTGTTTTTT. The full variable domain, rest sourced from reference TRBV5-1 and TRBJ1-4, is KAGVTQTPRYLIKTRGQQVTLSCSPISGHRSVSWYQQTPGQGLQFLFEYFSETQRNKGNFPGRFSGRQFSNSRSEMNVSTLELGDSALYLCASSPTGVNEKLFFGSGTQLSVL.

The rearrangement links TRBV20-1 to TRBJ2-2; 11 nucleotides match TRBD2. The CDR3 is 14 residues long. Germline CDR1 reads DFQATT; CDR2 reads SNEGSKA (reference sequence). V was clipped by 5 bases and J by 1 base; unmatched bases: 0. CDR3 loop: CSALAGGNTGELFF. The CDR3 DNA reads TGCAGTGCTCTAGCGGGGGGGAACACCGGGGAGCTGTTTTTT.